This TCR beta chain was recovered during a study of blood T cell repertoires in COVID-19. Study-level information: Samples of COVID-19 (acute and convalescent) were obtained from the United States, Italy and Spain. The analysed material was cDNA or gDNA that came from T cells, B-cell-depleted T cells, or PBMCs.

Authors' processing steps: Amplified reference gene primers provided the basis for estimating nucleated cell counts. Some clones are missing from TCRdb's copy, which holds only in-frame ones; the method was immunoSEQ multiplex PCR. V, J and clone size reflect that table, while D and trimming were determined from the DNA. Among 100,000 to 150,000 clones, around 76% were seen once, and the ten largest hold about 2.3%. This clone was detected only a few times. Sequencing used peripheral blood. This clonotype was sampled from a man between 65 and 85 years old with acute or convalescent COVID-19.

The CDR3, as DNA: TGTGCCAGCAGTTTATGGCAGGAAAAACTGTTTTTT. It is translated as CASSLWQEKLFF. This chain joins TRBV12-3 or TRBV12-4 and TRBJ1-4, with no clear D. CDR3 length equals 12 residues. The ends were cut back, 2 bases at V and 8 bases at J, with 6 bases in the middle.